The entry below gives a single T cell receptor (beta chain) sequence along with its context. No antigen is known for it. This entry comes from a study of T cell responses to AZD1222 COVID-19 vaccine. The V gene's germline CDR1 is MDHEN and CDR2 SYDVKM. The V segment lost 6 bases and the J segment 1 base; nucleotides outside the gene matches: 10. The CDR3 loop spans 16 amino acids. The table came from immunoSEQ multiplex PCR; TCRdb's copy has only in-frame clones and leaves some out. This sample has some 120,000 clones, with around 90% found just once. Findings and caveats of the study: Baseline serology detected seropositivity in only a handful of AZD1222 recipients.

The chain has TRBV28 and TRBJ2-7, with TRBD2 matching 9 bases. The TCR sequence derives from an adult who received the AZD1222 COVID-19 vaccine. The starting material was peripheral blood, obtained 28 days after the second AZD1222 dose. Here the CDR3 reads CASSSSAAGGSYEQYF. CDR3 in DNA: TGTGCCAGCAGCTCCTCGGCCGCGGGAGGGTCCTACGAGCAGTACTTC.